A selection of T cell receptor beta chains follows, all from one sample in a study of blood T cell repertoires in COVID-19. Assay: immunoSEQ multiplex PCR; the TCRdb copy retains only in-frame clones and omits some. The data show approximately 260,000 clones, 65% to 85% seen once. The sample taken for sequencing was peripheral blood. All receptors derive from a woman aged 40-49 years with active or convalescent COVID-19. Each CDR3 is given without its conserved first and last residue.

v_call cdr3_aa
TRBV28 ASRSGGKYNEQF
TRBV6-5 ASTPGTEANTIY
TRBV6-5 ASSYGKGQGQF
TRBV14 ASSQDGQLYGYT
TRBV3-1/TRBV3-2 ASSQVETGYT
TRBV3-1/TRBV3-2 ASGVRNTEAF
TRBV18 ASSPPSTGELF
TRBV6-5 ASRQGFTEAF
TRBV6-5 ASSFQQTGKEKLF
TRBV7-9 ASSLHRDRGRGYT
TRBV7-3 ASSPRTSSYNEQF
TRBV28 ASSLLGRAGGQETQY
TRBV9 ASSVLAGAQETQY
TRBV7-9 ASSPGTAVGQPQH
TRBV10-3 AIRRQGISNEQF